Included here is one T cell receptor (beta chain) sequence, with context. Its antigen is undetermined. Clones were read by immunoSEQ multiplex PCR, and TCRdb kept only the in-frame ones, dropping some. The data show tens of thousands of clones, roughly 96% seen once. Per the germline V gene, CDR1 is LGHNA and CDR2 is YNFKEQ. With V trimmed by 5 bases and J by 1 base, 12 bases remained unmatched. This CDR3 region has 17 residues. The study used thymus tissue resected during corrective heart surgery. Donors were healthy Finnish infants having corrective surgery for congenital heart defects. This record comes from a study of human thymus T cells. Study-wide results and limits: Related research reported highly overlapping thymic repertoires among unrelated individuals. Thymic as well as blood repertoires seemed to favor certain V and J genes unevenly.

The gene calls are TRBV4-2 and TRBJ2-7, with 9 bases aligning to TRBD2. The clonotype was recovered from a boy under three years old with a congenital heart defect but otherwise immunologically healthy. Sequences were obtained from thymus tissue. Here the CDR3 reads CASSAGPAGGFSYEQYF. CDR3 sequence (DNA): TGTGCCAGCAGCGCAGGACCAGCGGGGGGTTTTTCCTACGAGCAGTACTTC.